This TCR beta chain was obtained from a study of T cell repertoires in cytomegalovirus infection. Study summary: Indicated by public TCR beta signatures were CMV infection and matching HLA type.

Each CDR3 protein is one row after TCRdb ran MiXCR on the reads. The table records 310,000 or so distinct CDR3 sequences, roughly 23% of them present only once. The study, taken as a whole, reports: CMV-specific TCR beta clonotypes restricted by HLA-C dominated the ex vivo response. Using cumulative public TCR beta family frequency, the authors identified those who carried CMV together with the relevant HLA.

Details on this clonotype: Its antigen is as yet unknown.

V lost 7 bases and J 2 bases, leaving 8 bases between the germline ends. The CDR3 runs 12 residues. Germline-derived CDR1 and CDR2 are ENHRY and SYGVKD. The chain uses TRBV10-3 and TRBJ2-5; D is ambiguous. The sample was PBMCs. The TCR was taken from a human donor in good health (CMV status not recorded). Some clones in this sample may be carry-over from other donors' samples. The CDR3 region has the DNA TGTGCCATCATCTCCCATCAAGAGACCCAGTACTTC. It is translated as CAIISHQETQYF.